These T cell receptor beta chains were read from a single sample in a study of beta chain features in type 1 diabetes. The assay was immunoSEQ multiplex PCR, and TCRdb's table has in-frame clones only and misses some. The table shows 250,000 or so clones, with roughly 20% occurring only once. The sequenced material came from naive CD4+ T cells from blood. Every receptor here comes from a woman aged 40-49 years with type 1 diabetes. Both conserved end residues are part of each CDR3. A D gene is named only where the DNA matches it firmly. Only some rows state a clone size, as once, few, many or a class for expanded clones.

TRBV18,NA,NA,TRBJ1-1,TGTGCCAGCTCTCCAACTGACAGTGACGTGAACACTGAAGCTTTCTTT,CASSPTDSDVNTEAFF
TRBV9,TRBD2,NA,TRBJ2-3,TGTGCCAGCAGCGTAGGAGGACTAGCAAGCACAGATACGCAGTATTTT,CASSVGGLASTDTQYF
TRBV28,TRBD1,few,TRBJ2-7,TGTGCCAGCAGTTTACGACAGGGTCTGGGGGACGAGCAGTACTTC,CASSLRQGLGDEQYF
TRBV4-1,NA,NA,TRBJ2-3,TGCGCCAGCAGCCAAGGGGGCGGGACAGACACAGATACGCAGTATTTT,CASSQGGGTDTDTQYF
TRBV5-1,NA,few,TRBJ2-1,TGCGCCAGCAGCTTGGGTGGGAGTAGCTCCTACAATGAGCAGTTCTTC,CASSLGGSSSYNEQFF
TRBV9,TRBD1,NA,TRBJ2-1,TGTGCCAGCAGCCTTGGCGGGACAGGCTCCTACAATGAGCAGTTCTTC,CASSLGGTGSYNEQFF
TRBV19,TRBD2,few,TRBJ2-1,TGTGCCAGTAGTATTATGACTAGCGGGAGAGATGAGCAGTTCTTC,CASSIMTSGRDEQFF
TRBV2,NA,few,TRBJ2-5,TGTGCCAGCAGTGAAGCGCGCCCACGGGGAGAGACCCAGTACTTC,CASSEARPRGETQYF
TRBV7-9,NA,few,TRBJ1-1,TGTGCCAGCACCACCCCGGGGGGAGTGAACACTGAAGCTTTCTTT,CASTTPGGVNTEAFF
TRBV30,TRBD1,NA,TRBJ1-1,TGTGCCTGCCTGACAGGGGGACGATCTGAAGCTTTCTTT,CACLTGGRSEAFF
TRBV9,NA,few,TRBJ2-5,TGTGCCAGCAGCACCGGGTGGGGGGAAGAGACCCAGTACTTC,CASSTGWGEETQYF
TRBV7-2,NA,NA,TRBJ2-2,TGTGCCAGCAGCCCCTTAAGGACTGCGGAGTCCGGGGAGCTGTTTTTT,CASSPLRTAESGELFF
TRBV29-1,NA,few,TRBJ2-1,TGCAGCGTTAGGGGCTCGGACGTCTCCTACAATGAGCAGTTCTTC,CSVRGSDVSYNEQFF
TRBV6-5,NA,NA,TRBJ2-3,TGTGCCAGCAGTCCGGGACTCGCAACCACAGATACGCAGTATTTT,CASSPGLATTDTQYF
TRBV4-1,NA,NA,TRBJ1-5,TGCGCCAGCAGCCAAGTACGGGGGGTAGTTCAGCCCCAGCATTTT,CASSQVRGVVQPQHF
TRBV7-9,NA,few,TRBJ1-1,TGTGCCAGCAGGGGGGGGTACACTGAAGCTTTCTTT,CASRGGYTEAFF
TRBV9,TRBD1,few,TRBJ1-2,TGTGCCAGCAGCTTCCGACAGGGGGCAATTGGCTACACCTTC,CASSFRQGAIGYTF
TRBV5-5,TRBD2,NA,TRBJ2-3,TGTGCCAGCAGCTTAAGGACCTTGGCGGGAGTAACAGATACGCAGTATTTT,CASSLRTLAGVTDTQYF
TRBV2,NA,few,TRBJ1-5,TGTGCCAGCAGTTACAGAGATAGCAATCAGCCCCAGCATTTT,CASSYRDSNQPQHF
TRBV30,TRBD1,NA,TRBJ1-5,TGTGCCTGGGGGGACAGGGAGATCCAGCCCCAGCATTTT,CAWGDREIQPQHF
TRBV28,TRBD1,few,TRBJ2-7,TGTGCCAGCAACGGAGCCGGGACAGGGACCTACGAGCAGTACTTC,CASNGAGTGTYEQYF
TRBV6-5,TRBD2,few,TRBJ2-5,TGTGCCAGCAGTTACCGGTTAGCGGGAGGGCAGACCCAGTACTTC,CASSYRLAGGQTQYF
TRBV11-2,TRBD1,NA,TRBJ1-1,TGTGCCAGCAGCCCCCCGACAGGGATGGACGCTGAAGCTTTCTTT,CASSPPTGMDAEAFF
TRBV29-1,NA,NA,TRBJ1-1,TGCAGCGTTGCCATTGGGGCGAACACTGAAGCTTTCTTT,CSVAIGANTEAFF
TRBV5-1,TRBD2,NA,TRBJ2-7,TGCGCCAGCAGCATTCTAGCGGAGAGCTCCTACGAGCAGTACTTC,CASSILAESSYEQYF
TRBV7-9,TRBD1,once,TRBJ1-2,TGTGCCAGCAGCCCTGACAGGGCCTATGGCTACACCTTC,CASSPDRAYGYTF
TRBV30,NA,NA,TRBJ1-5,TGTGCCTGGAGTCGCCAGAGCAATCAGCCCCAGCATTTT,CAWSRQSNQPQHF
TRBV5-1,NA,few,TRBJ1-1,TGCGCCAGCAGCTTGGAAAGACAGGCGAACACTGAAGCTTTCTTT,CASSLERQANTEAFF
TRBV11-2,NA,NA,TRBJ2-5,TGTGCCAGCAGCTTAAGGGGAGGGACAGGCCCCCAAGAGACCCAGTACTTC,CASSLRGGTGPQETQYF
TRBV18,TRBD2,NA,TRBJ2-3,TGTGCCAGCTCACCACGCGGACTAGCGGGGGGAGATACGCAGTATTTT,CASSPRGLAGGDTQYF
TRBV6-5,NA,NA,TRBJ2-5,TGTGCCAGCAGTCTTTCGTACCAAGAGACCCAGTACTTC,CASSLSYQETQYF
TRBV9,TRBD1,NA,TRBJ2-5,TGTGCCAGCAGCGTACCCGACAGGGGGGAAGAGACCCAGTACTTC,CASSVPDRGEETQYF
TRBV7-9,NA,NA,TRBJ1-1,TGTGCCAGCAGCCTCGTAGGGGACACTGAAGCTTTCTTT,CASSLVGDTEAFF
TRBV30,NA,few,TRBJ1-1,TGTGCCTGGAGTGGGGTCGGGAGGACTGAAGCTTTCTTT,CAWSGVGRTEAFF
TRBV29-1,TRBD1,NA,TRBJ1-2,TGCAGCATCGGGACAGGGGACGGCTATGGCTACACCTTC,CSIGTGDGYGYTF
TRBV9,NA,few,TRBJ2-1,TGTGCCAGCAGCGTAGATCGGGAAAATGAGCAGTTCTTC,CASSVDRENEQFF
TRBV19,TRBD2,few,TRBJ2-3,TGTGCCAGTAATTTAGCGGGAACAGATACGCAGTATTTT,CASNLAGTDTQYF
TRBV30,TRBD1,NA,TRBJ1-2,TGTGCCTGGAGTGTAGGGACAGGGGGCAGCTATGGCTACACCTTC,CAWSVGTGGSYGYTF
TRBV2,NA,few,TRBJ2-4,TGTGCCAGCGGAGAATCGGTCATTCAGTACTTC,CASGESVIQYF
TRBV6-6,TRBD1,few,TRBJ1-1,TGTGCCAGCAGTTACCAACAGGGGGACACTGAAGCTTTCTTT,CASSYQQGDTEAFF
TRBV18,TRBD2,NA,TRBJ2-1,TGTGCCAGCTCACCGGGACTAGCGGCTGTCGATGAGCAGTTCTTC,CASSPGLAAVDEQFF
TRBV6-6,NA,few,TRBJ1-1,TGTGCCAGCAGTGCAGTCACTGAAGCTTTCTTT,CASSAVTEAFF
TRBV29-1,TRBD1,NA,TRBJ2-7,TGCAGCGTTGTGGGACAGGGACCCTACGAGCAGTACTTC,CSVVGQGPYEQYF
TRBV15,TRBD1,NA,TRBJ1-2,TGTGCCACCAGCAGAACGTCGACAGGGAATGGCTACACCTTC,CATSRTSTGNGYTF
TRBV7-7,NA,NA,TRBJ1-1,TGTGCTAGCAGCCCGGACAAGGACACTGAAGCTTTCTTT,CASSPDKDTEAFF
TRBV11-2,NA,few,TRBJ1-1,TGTGCCAGCAGCCCGGGGTTAGCATCTGAAGCTTTCTTT,CASSPGLASEAFF
TRBV7-9,NA,few,TRBJ2-6,TGTGCCAGCAGCCCCGCAGGGTTACCCCCCCCTGGGGCCAACGTCCTGACTTTC,CASSPAGLPPPGANVLTF
TRBV7-9,NA,NA,TRBJ1-5,TGTGCCAGCAGCTTAGCGGTGGGCACAAATAGCAATCAGCCCCAGCATTTT,CASSLAVGTNSNQPQHF
TRBV18,TRBD2,NA,TRBJ2-3,TGTGCCAGCTCACCATTCGGGGGGACGACAGATACGCAGTATTTT,CASSPFGGTTDTQYF
TRBV14,TRBD2,few,TRBJ2-7,TGTGCCAGCAGCCAAGTTCCAGCGGGGGTATCCTACGAGCAGTACTTC,CASSQVPAGVSYEQYF
TRBV18,NA,NA,TRBJ1-2,TGTGCCAGCTCTCAACAGGAGAACTATGGCTACACCTTC,CASSQQENYGYTF
TRBV28,NA,few,TRBJ2-7,TGTGCCAGCAGTACGTCCGGGACAAGATCCTACGAGCAGTACTTC,CASSTSGTRSYEQYF
TRBV11-1,NA,NA,TRBJ2-1,TGTGCCAGCAGCTTCACCCTATACAATGAGCAGTTCTTC,CASSFTLYNEQFF
TRBV2,NA,few,TRBJ2-6,TGTGCCAGCAGTGGACTCTCTGGGGCCAACGTCCTGACTTTC,CASSGLSGANVLTF
TRBV25-1,NA,few,TRBJ2-5,TGTGCCAGCAGACGACAGGTATTTGAGACCCAGTACTTC,CASRRQVFETQYF